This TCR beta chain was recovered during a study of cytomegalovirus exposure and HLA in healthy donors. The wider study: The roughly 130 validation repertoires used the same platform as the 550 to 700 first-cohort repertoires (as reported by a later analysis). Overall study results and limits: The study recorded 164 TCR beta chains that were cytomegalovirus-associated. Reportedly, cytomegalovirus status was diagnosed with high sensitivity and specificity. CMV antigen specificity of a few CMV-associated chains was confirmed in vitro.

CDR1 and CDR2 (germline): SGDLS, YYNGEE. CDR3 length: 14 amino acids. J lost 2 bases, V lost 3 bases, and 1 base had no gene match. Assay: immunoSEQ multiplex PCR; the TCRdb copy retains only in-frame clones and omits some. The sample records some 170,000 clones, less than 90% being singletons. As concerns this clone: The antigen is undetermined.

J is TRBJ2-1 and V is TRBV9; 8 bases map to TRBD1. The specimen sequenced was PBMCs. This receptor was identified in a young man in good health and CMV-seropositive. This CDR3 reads CASSAGQAYNEQFF. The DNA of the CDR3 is TGTGCCAGCAGCGCGGGACAGGCCTACAATGAGCAGTTCTTC.